This record looks at one TCR beta chain sequence and its context. Its antigen is not identified. This specimen belongs to a study of T cell repertoires in cytomegalovirus infection. A single record per CDR3 protein comes from TCRdb applying MiXCR to the reads. The repertoire includes 360,000 or so distinct CDR3 sequences, 34% of them detected once, and roughly 13% sits in the top ten. Sample: cultured PBMCs, taken from culture after CMV antigen stimulation. The sequence was obtained from a human donor in good health (CMV status not recorded). Some clones in this sample may be carry-over from other donors' samples.

The CDR3 here is CSVEDELAKQFF. The CDR3 bases are TGCAGCGTTGAAGATGAACTAGCGAAACAGTTCTTC. This chain links TRBV29-1 with TRBJ2-1, with TRBD2 matching over 7 bases. The J segment lost 13 bases and the V segment lost 0 bases, leaving 6 bases of the junction unmatched. Germline values: CDR1 SQVTM, CDR2 ANQGSEA. This CDR3 is 12 amino acids long.